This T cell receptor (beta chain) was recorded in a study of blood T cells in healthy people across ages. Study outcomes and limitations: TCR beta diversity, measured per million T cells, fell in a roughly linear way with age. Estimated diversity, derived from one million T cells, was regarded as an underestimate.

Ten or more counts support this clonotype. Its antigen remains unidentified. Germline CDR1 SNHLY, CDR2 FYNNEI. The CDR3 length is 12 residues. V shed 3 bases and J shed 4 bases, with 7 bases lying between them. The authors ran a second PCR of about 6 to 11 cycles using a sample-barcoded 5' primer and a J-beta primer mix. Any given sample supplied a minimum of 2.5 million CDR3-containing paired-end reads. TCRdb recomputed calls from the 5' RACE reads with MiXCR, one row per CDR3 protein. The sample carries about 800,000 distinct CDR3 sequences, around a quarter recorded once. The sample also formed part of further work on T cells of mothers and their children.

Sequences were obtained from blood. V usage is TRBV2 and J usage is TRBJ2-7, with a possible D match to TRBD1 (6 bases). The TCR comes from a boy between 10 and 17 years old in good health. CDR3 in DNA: TGTGCCAGCAGTGACAGGGGTTACGAGCAGTACTTC. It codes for CASSDRGYEQYF.